The entry that follows covers one T cell receptor beta chain sequence. Its cognate antigen is unknown. One end of the junction varies from germline; a read error may be responsible. TCRdb recomputed calls from the 5' RACE reads with MiXCR, one row per CDR3 protein. The sample contains approximately 23,000 distinct CDR3 sequences, 30% of which appear only once. Purified naive CD4+ T cells were depleted of CD25+ Tregs. Germline CDR1 KGHDR, CDR2 SFDVKD. The CDR3 has 13 amino acids. Study results and caveats: Larger-cohort validation covered only one TCR beta V-J rearrangement.

The specimen sequenced was tumor-infiltrating naive CD4+ T cells sorted from the breast tumor. Subset meaning: naive CD4+ T cells, CD4+CD45RA+CD25-. The TCR was taken from a female donor with breast cancer. The chain has TRBV24-1 and TRBJ1-6; 7 bases are a match to TRBD1. For the CDR3, the DNA is TGTGCCACCAGGGGGACAGAGAATTCACCCATCCACTTT. It yields the protein CATRGTENSPIHF.